This is a list of T cell receptor beta chains from one sample in a study of blood T cell repertoires in COVID-19. TCRdb's copy holds only in-frame clones and misses some; the assay was immunoSEQ multiplex PCR. The table includes hundreds of thousands of clones, about 89% detected once. Sequencing input: PBMCs or T cells enriched from blood (not recorded which). The receptors here all came from a man aged 55-75 years who had recovered from COVID-19. Each CDR3 is given with its conserved first and last residue. The D gene is left open where the match is weak. Rows may omit the clone size; those that give it use once, few, many or a size class.

>TRBV5-1|.|TRBD2|15|TRBJ2-7
CASSLASGSVNEQYF
TGCGCCAGCAGCTTGGCTAGCGGGAGTGTCAACGAGCAGTACTTC
>TRBV11-3|.|TRBD2|13|TRBJ2-1
CASKLAGDNEQFF
TGTGCCAGCAAACTAGCGGGAGACAATGAGCAGTTCTTC
>TRBV7-2|.|.|12|TRBJ2-3
CASRGSGDTQYF
TGTGCCAGCCGGGGGAGTGGAGATACGCAGTATTTT
>TRBV12-2|.|.|15|TRBJ2-5
CASRFNRVAGETQYF
TGTGCAAGTCGCTTTAACAGGGTCGCTGGAGAGACCCAGTACTTC
>TRBV7-6|.|.|15|TRBJ1-3
CASSLLRGGGNTIYF
TGTGCCAGCAGCTTACTTCGGGGGGGTGGAAACACCATATATTTT
>TRBV25-1|.|TRBD2|16|TRBJ2-3
CASSEGAGVPTDTQYF
TGTGCCAGCAGTGAGGGAGCGGGAGTCCCCACAGATACGCAGTATTTT
>TRBV28|few|.|13|TRBJ1-5
CATQGYSNQPQHF
TGTGCCACCCAGGGTTATAGCAATCAGCCCCAGCATTTT
>TRBV7-3|.|.|14|TRBJ1-1
CASSLQGLNTEAFF
TGTGCCAGCAGCTTACAGGGGTTGAACACTGAAGCTTTCTTT
>TRBV19|.|.|12|TRBJ1-2
CASGRTRPGYTF
TGTGCCAGCGGCCGGACTAGGCCTGGCTACACCTTC
>TRBV7-3|.|.|11|TRBJ2-3
CASSSSDTQYF
TGTGCCAGCAGCTCCTCAGATACGCAGTATTTT
>TRBV20-1|.|TRBD2|14|TRBJ2-5
CSASPSGRTETQYF
TGCAGTGCTAGTCCTAGCGGGAGAACGGAGACCCAGTACTTC
>TRBV7-9|once|.|14|TRBJ1-1
CASSLRGANTEAFF
TGTGCCAGCAGCTTGCGGGGCGCGAACACTGAAGCTTTCTTT
>TRBV27|.|.|14|TRBJ2-5
CASSPLGAKETQYF
TGTGCCAGCAGTCCCTTGGGGGCTAAAGAGACCCAGTACTTC
>TRBV19|.|.|15|TRBJ2-1
CASTPQRSSYNEQFF
TGTGCCAGTACCCCCCAGCGGAGCTCCTACAATGAGCAGTTCTTC
>TRBV7-2|.|TRBD1|17|TRBJ2-7
CASSLVGTGDSTYEQYF
TGTGCCAGCAGCTTAGTAGGGACAGGGGATTCCACCTACGAGCAGTACTTC
>TRBV19|.|.|16|TRBJ1-4
CASTQLSGTTNEKLFF
TGTGCCAGTACCCAACTGTCGGGGACAACTAATGAAAAACTGTTTTTT
>TRBV18|.|.|16|TRBJ1-3
CASSKGEVVSGNTIYF
TGTGCCAGCTCAAAAGGGGAGGTCGTCTCTGGAAACACCATATATTTT
>TRBV28|once|.|11|TRBJ1-1
CASSLYSEAFF
TGTGCCAGCAGTTTGTACTCTGAAGCTTTCTTT
>TRBV19|.|TRBD1|15|TRBJ2-1
CASSTDRGGFNEQFF
TGTGCCAGTAGTACAGACAGGGGCGGATTCAATGAGCAGTTCTTC
>TRBV28|.|.|11|TRBJ1-2
CASRVGRGYTF
TGTGCCAGCAGGGTTGGCCGTGGCTACACCTTC
>TRBV28|.|.|15|TRBJ1-6
CASSLESSYNSPLHF
TGTGCCAGCAGCCTCGAGAGCTCCTATAATTCACCCCTCCACTTT
>TRBV9|.|TRBD1|16|TRBJ1-5
CASSDGTGFNNQPQHF
TGTGCCAGCAGCGATGGGACAGGGTTTAACAATCAGCCCCAGCATTTT
>TRBV2|.|.|12|TRBJ1-5
CASSVTRGPQHF
TGTGCCAGCAGCGTAACAAGGGGGCCCCAGCATTTT
>TRBV6-2/TRBV6-3|few|.|14|TRBJ2-1
CASSAVLSYNEQFF
TGTGCCAGCAGTGCGGTTCTATCCTACAATGAGCAGTTCTTC
>TRBV6-2/TRBV6-3|.|.|14|TRBJ1-5
CASSYWESNQPQHF
TGTGCCAGCAGTTACTGGGAGAGCAATCAGCCCCAGCATTTT
>TRBV28|.|.|13|TRBJ2-3
CASRVLGTDTQYF
TGTGCCAGCAGGGTACTCGGGACAGATACGCAGTATTTT
>TRBV27|.|.|13|TRBJ1-1
CASSLMGDTEAFF
TGTGCCAGCAGTTTAATGGGGGACACCGAAGCTTTCTTT
>TRBV9|few|.|14|TRBJ1-6
CASSVATGSKPLHF
TGTGCCAGCAGCGTAGCTACCGGTTCTAAACCCCTCCACTTT
>TRBV28|.|TRBD1|15|TRBJ1-5
CASSLAGTENQPQHF
TGTGCCAGCAGTTTAGCCGGGACAGAGAATCAGCCCCAGCATTTT
>TRBV25-1|.|TRBD1|17|TRBJ1-1
CASSELTGVVTNTEAFF
TGTGCCAGCAGTGAATTGACAGGGGTCGTCACAAACACTGAAGCTTTCTTT
>TRBV6-5|.|TRBD2|14|TRBJ2-7
CASILGGLAGEQYF
TGTGCCAGCATCTTAGGGGGACTAGCGGGAGAGCAGTACTTC
>TRBV2|once|TRBD2|14|TRBJ2-7
CASKFPSGSYEQYF
TGTGCCAGCAAATTCCCTAGCGGTTCCTACGAGCAGTACTTC
>TRBV19|.|.|13|TRBJ1-2
CASSIRGSSGYTF
TGTGCCAGTAGTATAAGGGGTTCGAGTGGCTACACCTTC
>TRBV3-1/TRBV3-2|.|.|15|TRBJ2-1
CASSQEGGSYNEQFF
TGTGCCAGCAGCCAAGAGGGGGGCTCCTACAATGAGCAGTTCTTC
>TRBV7-2|.|.|15|TRBJ2-1
CASSFELRGRGEQFF
TGTGCCAGCAGCTTTGAATTAAGGGGGCGGGGTGAGCAGTTCTTC
>TRBV6-1|.|.|13|TRBJ1-1
CASSEEGGSEAFF
TGTGCCAGCAGTGAAGAGGGGGGGAGTGAAGCTTTCTTT
>TRBV2|.|TRBD1|15|TRBJ1-3
CASTILGQPGNTIYF
TGTGCCAGCACTATACTGGGACAGCCGGGAAACACCATATATTTT
>TRBV29-1|.|.|12|TRBJ2-1
CSVGTGDFEQFF
TGCAGCGTCGGAACCGGGGACTTTGAGCAGTTCTTC
>TRBV7-2|few|TRBD2|16|TRBJ2-2
CASSLVAGYGTGELFF
TGTGCCAGCAGCTTAGTAGCGGGATATGGCACCGGGGAGCTGTTTTTT
>TRBV5-1|.|TRBD2|15|TRBJ2-7
CASSVTSGSTYEQYF
TGCGCCAGCAGCGTGACTAGCGGGAGTACCTACGAGCAGTACTTC
>TRBV2|.|.|12|TRBJ1-2
CASSESGYGYTF
TGTGCCAGCAGTGAATCAGGGTATGGCTACACCTTC
>TRBV5-1|.|.|15|TRBJ2-7
CASSFRQSSSYEQYF
TGCGCCAGCAGCTTCAGACAGTCCAGCTCCTACGAGCAGTACTTC
>TRBV11-2|.|.|13|TRBJ2-7
CASSLNAYYEQYF
TGTGCCAGCAGCTTAAATGCCTATTACGAGCAGTACTTC
>TRBV19|.|TRBD2|19|TRBJ2-1
CASSGRGTSGRVGYNEQFF
TGTGCCAGTAGTGGACGGGGGACTAGCGGGAGAGTTGGCTACAATGAGCAGTTCTTC
>TRBV28|.|TRBD1|15|TRBJ2-1
CASSLDRSQINEQFF
TGTGCCAGCAGTTTGGACAGGTCGCAAATTAATGAGCAGTTCTTC
>TRBV19|.|.|15|TRBJ1-3
CASSIIRFSGNTIYF
TGTGCCAGTAGTATTATACGGTTCTCTGGAAACACCATATATTTT
>TRBV28|.|.|12|TRBJ1-2
CASSLRGYGYTF
TGTGCCAGCAGTTTAAGGGGGTACGGCTACACCTTC
>TRBV7-9|few|TRBD1|18|TRBJ1-3
CASSPEGPDRGSGNTIYF
TGTGCCAGCAGCCCAGAGGGCCCAGACAGGGGGTCTGGAAACACCATATATTTT
>TRBV27|once|.|12|TRBJ1-4
CASSHGGEKLFF
TGTGCCAGCAGTCATGGAGGAGAAAAACTGTTTTTT
>TRBV28|few|.|13|TRBJ1-3
CASRQGSGNTIYF
TGTGCCAGCAGGCAGGGTAGTGGAAACACCATATATTTT
>TRBV19|few|.|14|TRBJ2-7
CASSLRDKVYEQYF
TGTGCCAGTAGTTTACGGGACAAAGTCTACGAGCAGTACTTC
>TRBV7-3|.|.|15|TRBJ1-2
CASSSPERGNYGYTF
TGTGCCAGCAGCTCCCCCGAACGGGGTAACTATGGCTACACCTTC
>TRBV6-5|.|.|13|TRBJ2-3
CASSYPRSDTQYF
TGTGCCAGCAGTTACCCCCGGTCCGATACGCAGTATTTT
>TRBV25-1|.|TRBD2|17|TRBJ2-2
CASSESLGGAGTGELFF
TGTGCCAGCAGTGAATCGTTGGGAGGGGCGGGCACCGGGGAGCTGTTTTTT
>TRBV6-5|.|.|14|TRBJ2-7
CASGPRFPIYEQYF
TGTGCCAGCGGGCCCCGGTTCCCGATCTACGAGCAGTACTTC
>TRBV4-2|.|.|13|TRBJ1-2
CASSHGLEDGYTF
TGTGCCAGCAGCCACGGACTGGAGGATGGCTACACCTTC
>TRBV27|.|TRBD2|15|TRBJ2-1
CASSAGLEQSNEQFF
TGTGCCAGCAGCGCGGGACTAGAACAGAGCAATGAGCAGTTCTTC